This is a list of T cell receptor beta chains from one sample in a study of blood T cell repertoires in COVID-19. Measured with immunoSEQ multiplex PCR; TCRdb has only the in-frame clones, and not every one. This repertoire shows about 200,000 clones, 70% to 90% found once; its top ten account for 0.6% to 0.9%. Material: peripheral blood. The source is a woman aged 65 to 85 with acute or convalescent COVID-19. Each CDR3 is given without its conserved first and last residue. A row's size may be missing; if present it is once, few, many or a size class.

abundance | len | v_gene | CDR3aa
- | 12 | TRBV3-1/TRBV3-2 | ASSPQGKPYGYT
- | 12 | TRBV28 | ASSVAGTGHGYT
- | 13 | TRBV9 | ASSAETGRYSPLH
few | 11 | TRBV28 | ASSTTGPYGYT
- | 12 | TRBV28 | ASSSGQGVETQY
once | 14 | TRBV28 | ASSGTGSTGGNEQF
- | 13 | TRBV2 | ASSEGQGEIGGYT
once | 13 | TRBV7-2 | ASSSVSSGRAEQY
once | 12 | TRBV6-5 | ASGRAYSNQPQH
- | 13 | TRBV11-2 | ASSVSTGSNEKLF
- | 17 | TRBV9 | ASSVGLAGLGGDTGELF
- | 12 | TRBV20-1 | SASASGRSNEQY